This T cell receptor (beta chain) comes out of a study of blood T cell repertoires in COVID-19. Study context: Italy, Spain and the United States were the sources of the convalescent and acute COVID-19 samples. In each case, the material was cDNA or gDNA derived from T cells, B-cell-depleted T cells, or PBMCs.

Per the authors' pipeline: Amplification from reference gene primers served as the basis for estimated nucleated cell counts. Here immunoSEQ multiplex PCR was the method, and the copy in TCRdb shows in-frame clones only, minus some. V and J calls and clone size are as listed in that table; D and trimming were resolved from the DNA. The sample comprises fewer than 350,000 clones, about 86% of which are singletons, and 2.5% to 3% rests with the top ten. The CDR3 length is 15 residues. From germline, CDR1 is MNHEY and CDR2 SVGAGI. V lost 5 bases and J 5 bases, leaving 13 bases between the germline ends.

The material sequenced was peripheral blood. The chain links TRBV6-5 to TRBJ1-6, with a tentative D call TRBD1 (6 bases). This sequence originates from a woman aged 60-75 years with active or convalescent COVID-19. Here the CDR3 reads CASSRGGGHNSPLHF. CDR3 in DNA: TGTGCCAGCAGTAGGGGGGGCGGCCATAATTCACCCCTCCACTTT.